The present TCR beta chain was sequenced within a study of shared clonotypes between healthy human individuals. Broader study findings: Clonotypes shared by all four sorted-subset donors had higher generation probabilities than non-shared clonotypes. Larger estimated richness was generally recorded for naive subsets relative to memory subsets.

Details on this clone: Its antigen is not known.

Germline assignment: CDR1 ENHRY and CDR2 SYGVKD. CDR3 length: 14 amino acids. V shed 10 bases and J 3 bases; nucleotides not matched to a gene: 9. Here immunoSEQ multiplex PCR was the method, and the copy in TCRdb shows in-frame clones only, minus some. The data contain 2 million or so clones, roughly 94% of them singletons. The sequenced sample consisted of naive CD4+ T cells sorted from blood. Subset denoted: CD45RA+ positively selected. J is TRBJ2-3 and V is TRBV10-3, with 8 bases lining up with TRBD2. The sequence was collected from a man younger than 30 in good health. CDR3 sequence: CATRAGDGTDTQYF. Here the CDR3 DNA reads TGTGCCACTAGAGCGGGAGATGGGACAGATACGCAGTATTTT.